Below are 30 T cell receptor beta chains sequenced from a single sample in a study of neurological immune-mediated disorders. TCRdb reprocessed the 5' RACE reads with MiXCR, giving one entry per CDR3 protein. The sample has about 52,000 distinct CDR3 sequences, approximately 3.9% seen once. Sequencing input: PBMCs. The receptor set was obtained from a young man with multiple sclerosis.

This clonotype was seen many times. This rearrangement joins TRBV29-1 to TRBJ2-7; perhaps D is TRBD1 or TRBD2 (5 bases each). CDR1 is SQVTM, CDR2 ANQGSEA, per germline. The CDR3 consists of 12 residues. Trimming cost V 7 bases and J 4 bases, with 14 bases left between them. This CDR3 reads CSARKEGYEQYF. In DNA form, the CDR3 reads TGCAGCGCTCGCAAAGAGGGGTACGAGCAGTACTTC.

This clonotype was counted ten times or more. The chain joins TRBV7-2 to TRBJ2-1, with 9 bases fitting TRBD2. The CDR3 is 16 amino acids. The ends lost 2 bases at V and 7 bases at J; junction bases unmatched: 9. Germline CDR1 is SGHTA and CDR2 is FQGNSA. CDR3 in DNA: TGTGCCAGCAGCTTATGGCCTAGCGGGACCCAGAATGAGCAGTTCTTC. Amino acids: CASSLWPSGTQNEQFF.

This clonotype occurred many times. V is TRBV18 and J is TRBJ1-1; tentative D call: TRBD1 (6 bases). Germline loops: CDR1 KGHSH, CDR2 LQKENI. The V end was cut by 0 bases, the J end by 2 bases, with 10 bases between. The CDR3 runs 15 residues. The CDR3 bases are TGTGCCAGCTCACCACCCAATGGGGGCAACACTGAAGCTTTCTTT. This translates into CASSPPNGGNTEAFF.

This clonotype occurred many times. The chain recombines TRBV7-9 with TRBJ1-2; TRBD1 is a possible D gene (5 bases). The length of the CDR3 is 11 residues. From germline, CDR1 is SEHNR and CDR2 FQNEAQ (reference sequence). With 5 bases removed from V and 6 bases from J, the gap between germline ends came to 7 bases. This CDR3 reads CASSTRDGYTF. The CDR3 DNA is TGTGCCAGCAGCACCAGGGATGGCTACACCTTC.

This clonotype appeared many times. The chain has TRBV20-1 and TRBJ1-5; weak D call: TRBD1 (5 bases). This CDR3 is 14 amino acids long. V was trimmed by 1 base and J by 4 bases, leaving 11 bases between them. The V gene's germline CDR1 is DFQATT and CDR2 SNEGSKA (reference sequence). In DNA, the CDR3 is TGCAGTGCTAGAGGGGGGGGAGAGAATCAGCCCCAGCATTTT. Translated, it gives CSARGGGENQPQHF.

This clonotype was detected many times. This chain connects TRBV20-1 to TRBJ1-1, with 7 bases that match TRBD1. This CDR3 has 13 amino acids. CDR1 and CDR2 (germline): DFQATT, SNEGSKA (reference sequence). V dropped 6 bases and J dropped 1; count of bases not matched to a gene: 5. The CDR3 protein is CSARQGTNTEAFF. CDR3 in DNA: TGCAGTGCGCGACAGGGCACGAACACTGAAGCTTTCTTT.

This clonotype was recorded many times. The genes are TRBV5-1 and TRBJ2-5; TRBD2 matches at 11 bases. J gave up 1 base and V 2 bases, and 4 bases lay outside the gene matches. The CDR3 covers 16 residues. Germline loops: CDR1 SGHRS, CDR2 YFSETQ. CDR3 nucleotides: TGCGCCAGCAGCTTCATGACTAGCGGGGCCCAAGAGACCCAGTACTTC. Its protein product is CASSFMTSGAQETQYF.

This clonotype has at least ten counts. J is TRBJ1-4 and V is TRBV7-3; the match to TRBD1 covers 7 bases. The germline CDR1 and CDR2 sequences are SGHTA and FQGTGA. The J segment lost 7 bases and the V segment lost 5 bases, leaving 10 bases of the junction unmatched. The length of the CDR3 is 15 residues. The CDR3: CASSVGGRMSEKLFF. CDR3 DNA: TGTGCCAGCAGCGTAGGGGGCAGGATGTCTGAAAAACTGTTTTTT. Full variable domain (outside the CDR3, taken from reference TRBV7-3 and TRBJ1-4): GAGVSQTPSNKVTEKGKYVELRCDPISGHTALYWYRQSLGQGPEFLIYFQGTGAADDSGLPNDRFFAVRPEGSVSTLKIQRTERGDSAVYLCASSVGGRMSEKLFFGSGTQLSVL.

Details on this clonotype: With a much larger clone just one base away, this may be a read error. The chain recombines TRBV20-1 with TRBJ1-2; no clear D. V dropped 4 bases and J dropped 4 bases, with 13 bases sitting between them. This CDR3 spans 13 amino acids. Per germline, CDR1 DFQATT and CDR2 SNEGSKA (reference sequence). CDR3 bases: TGCAGTGCTACTCTAGAAAGGCCCTATGGCTACACCTTC. Protein sequence: CSATLERPYGYTF.

This clonotype was seen ten or more times. The rearrangement links TRBV10-3 to TRBJ2-4; TRBD2 agrees at 16 bases. The V and J ends lost 5 bases and 2 bases, in that order; junction bases with no gene match: 6. Germline assignment: CDR1 ENHRY and CDR2 SYGVKD. The length of the CDR3 is 18 residues. The CDR3 bases are TGTGCCATCAGTCCGGGACTAGCGGGAGGGATGACCAAAAACATTCAGTACTTC. It encodes CAISPGLAGGMTKNIQYF.

This clonotype was recorded many times. V is TRBV7-2 and J is TRBJ1-1, with D unresolved. The CDR3 loop spans 13 amino acids. CDR1 is SGHTA and CDR2 is FQGNSA in the germline V gene. The germline V and J ends were trimmed by 7 bases and 0 bases, with 9 bases remaining between them. In DNA, the CDR3 is TGTGCCAGCACCTACCAGATGAACACTGAAGCTTTCTTT. Its translation is CASTYQMNTEAFF.

This clonotype was seen ten or more times. The V gene is TRBV10-3, the J gene TRBJ2-3; D is undetermined. Germline V gives CDR1 ENHRY, CDR2 SYGVKD. V shed 4 bases and J shed 3 bases, with 14 bases lying between them. The CDR3 loop spans 15 amino acids. CDR3 DNA sequence: TGTGCCATCAGTGTCGACCTGGAAATGACAGATACGCAGTATTTT. Protein sequence: CAISVDLEMTDTQYF.

The table lists this clonotype with many counts. The rearrangement links TRBV5-8 to TRBJ1-1, with unresolved D. Germline-derived CDR1 and CDR2 are SGHTS and YDEGEE. Trimming took off 0 bases at V and 1 base at J, with 16 bases between the two ends. The CDR3 has 17 residues. DNA for the CDR3: TGTGCCAGCAGCTTGGGGCCGACGAGACATGCGAACACTGAAGCTTTCTTT. Protein product: CASSLGPTRHANTEAFF.

In this sample, this clonotype turned up many times. The V gene is TRBV20-1, the J gene TRBJ1-1; the D gene is possibly TRBD1 (6 bases). The CDR3 sequence is 14 residues long. V lost 5 bases, J lost 4 bases, and 17 bases lay in between. Germline CDR1 reads DFQATT; CDR2 reads SNEGSKA (reference sequence). In DNA form, the CDR3 reads TGCAGTGCTCCTAACATACAGGGAGGCACTGAAGCTTTCTTT. Translation gives CSAPNIQGGTEAFF.

The chain is built from TRBV5-1 and TRBJ2-7; D is undetermined. Germline loops: CDR1 SGHRS, CDR2 YFSETQ. The CDR3 sequence is 14 residues long. V lost 2 bases, J lost 4 bases, and 13 bases lay in between. CDR3 in DNA: TGCGCCAGCAGCTTCTCAGGTACCTGGTACGAGCAGTACTTC. Translated: CASSFSGTWYEQYF.

This clonotype was recorded many times. In nucleotides, the CDR3 is TGTGCCAGCAGACGGGGGCAAGAGACCCAGTACTTC. It codes for CASRRGQETQYF. The chain recombines TRBV27 with TRBJ2-5, with D perhaps matching TRBD2 (6 bases). CDR1 is MNHEY and CDR2 is SMNVEV in the germline V gene (reference sequence). Trimming left V 6 bases short and J 2 bases short, with 7 bases between. This CDR3 is built from 12 residues.

This clonotype was counted many times. The rearrangement links TRBV20-1 to TRBJ2-1, with D possibly matching TRBD2 (6 bases). The V and J ends lost 6 bases and 6 bases respectively, with 18 bases between them. The CDR3 extends over 14 amino acids. Germline V lookup: CDR1 DFQATT, CDR2 SNEGSKA (reference sequence). CDR3 loop: CSARGGALGNEQFF. CDR3 DNA sequence: TGCAGTGCCCGGGGAGGAGCCTTAGGCAATGAGCAGTTCTTC.

This clonotype has a count of ten or more. The J gene is TRBJ2-3, the V gene TRBV5-1; TRBD1 matches at 7 bases. The germline V gene encodes CDR1 SGHRS and CDR2 YFSETQ. This CDR3 contains 14 residues. The ends lost 6 bases at V and 1 base at J; junction bases unmatched: 5. CDR3 DNA: TGCGCCAGCACCCATACAGGGGGCACAGATACGCAGTATTTT. Protein: CASTHTGGTDTQYF.

This clonotype was seen more than once but under ten times. The rearrangement joins TRBV30 to TRBJ1-2, with 7 nucleotides matching TRBD1. The CDR3 loop spans 13 amino acids. Trimming at V came to 5 bases and at J to 1 base, leaving 4 bases not matched to a gene. CDR1 is GTSNPN, CDR2 SVGIG, per germline (reference sequence). The CDR3 here is CAWFRDSNYGYTF. CDR3 DNA: TGTGCCTGGTTCCGGGACAGTAACTATGGCTACACCTTC.

This clonotype was recorded many times. This chain uses TRBV5-1 with TRBJ2-2; D unresolved. The CDR3 runs 15 residues. The V and J ends lost 4 bases and 1 base respectively, with 11 bases between them. Germline CDR1 SGHRS, CDR2 YFSETQ. The CDR3: CASSTISGNTGELFF. The CDR3 DNA reads as TGCGCCAGCAGCACCATATCCGGGAACACCGGGGAGCTGTTTTTT. Together with reference TRBV5-1 and TRBJ2-2, the CDR3 gives the full variable domain: KAGVTQTPRYLIKTRGQQVTLSCSPISGHRSVSWYQQTPGQGLQFLFEYFSETQRNKGNFPGRFSGRQFSNSRSEMNVSTLELGDSALYLCASSTISGNTGELFFGEGSRLTVL.

Many counts were recorded for this clonotype. The chain joins TRBV3-1 to TRBJ2-5; TRBD2 matches at 8 bases. This CDR3 is built from 14 residues. V gave up 5 bases and J gave up 3 bases; unmatched junction bases: 5. The germline gives CDR1 LGHDT, CDR2 YNNKEL (reference sequence). This CDR3 reads CASSTLAGKETQYF. CDR3 DNA sequence: TGTGCCAGCAGCACCTTAGCGGGAAAAGAGACCCAGTACTTC.

In its sample, this clonotype was seen a few times. V and J are TRBV18 and TRBJ1-2; D uncertain. V lost 3 bases, J lost 2 bases, and 10 bases lay in between. The length of the CDR3 is 14 residues. The germline gives CDR1 KGHSH, CDR2 LQKENI. The CDR3 here is CASSPGKENYGYTF. The CDR3 bases are TGTGCCAGCTCACCGGGAAAGGAAAACTATGGCTACACCTTC.

This clonotype was counted many times. The chain combines TRBV6-2 or TRBV6-3 with TRBJ1-6; unclear D gene. The V gene lost 6 bases and the J gene lost 7 bases, with 7 bases spanning the gap. Per the germline V gene, CDR1 is MNHEY and CDR2 is SVGEGT. This CDR3 is 12 amino acids long. The CDR3 sequence: CASRDRNSPLHF. The CDR3 DNA sequence: TGTGCCAGCAGGGACCGGAATTCACCCCTCCACTTT.

This clonotype is medium-sized (0.01 to 0.1%). This chain uses TRBV20-1 with TRBJ2-1; 7 bases match TRBD2. The CDR3 sequence is 14 residues long. Germline assignment: CDR1 DFQATT and CDR2 SNEGSKA (reference sequence). Trimming took 0 bases from V and 7 from J; bases not matched to a gene: 6. CDR3 protein: CSARDPSGRNEQFF. The CDR3 DNA sequence: TGCAGTGCTAGAGACCCTAGCGGAAGGAATGAGCAGTTCTTC.

This clonotype was seen ten or more times. The chain is built from TRBV7-2 and TRBJ2-5, with D possibly being TRBD1 or TRBD2 (5 bases each). CDR3 size: 15 residues. Trimming took 1 base from V and 1 from J, leaving 10 bases between them. CDR1 is SGHTA and CDR2 is FQGNSA in the germline V gene. Here the CDR3 DNA reads TGTGCCAGCAGCTTAGGAGGGGTCCGCCAAGAGACCCAGTACTTC. It translates to CASSLGGVRQETQYF.

This clonotype was recorded many times. V is TRBV28 and J is TRBJ2-7, with 13 bases fitting TRBD2. The germline CDR1 and CDR2 sequences are MDHEN and SYDVKM. The CDR3 is 15 amino acids. J was trimmed by 2 bases and V by 6 bases; bases with no gene match: 4. This CDR3 is CASRPGLAGAYEQYF. The CDR3 bases are TGTGCCAGCAGGCCTGGACTAGCGGGGGCCTACGAGCAGTACTTC.

The sample holds many counts of this clonotype. V gene TRBV6-5 combines with J gene TRBJ1-1; TRBD1 aligns across 7 bases. Germline CDR1 and CDR2: MNHEY and SVGAGI. Trimming at V came to 2 bases and at J to 0 bases, leaving 3 bases not matched to a gene. The CDR3 covers 15 residues. The CDR3: CASSYGGQLNTEAFF. As DNA, the CDR3 is TGTGCCAGCAGTTACGGGGGACAGCTGAACACTGAAGCTTTCTTT.

At least ten counts were recorded for this clonotype. The chain is built from TRBV27 and TRBJ1-5; D is undetermined. Trimming shortened V by 6 bases and J by 1 base, and 10 bases separated the two germline ends. Germline CDR1 MNHEY, CDR2 SMNVEV (reference sequence). CDR3 length: 14 amino acids. The CDR3 reads CASSRESSNQPQHF. CDR3 bases: TGTGCCAGCAGCCGGGAATCGAGCAATCAGCCCCAGCATTTT.

In this sample, this clonotype turned up many times. As DNA, the CDR3 is TGTGCCAGCAGTGGCCTGGGGCCCAGCGGGGACACCTACGAGCAGTACTTC. Translating it yields CASSGLGPSGDTYEQYF. This rearrangement joins TRBV6-1 to TRBJ2-7; tentatively, D is TRBD2 (7 bases). The CDR3 runs 17 residues. Trimming shortened V by 4 bases and J by 2 bases, and 21 bases separated the two germline ends. Germline V gene data show CDR1 as MNHNS and CDR2 as SASEGT.

The table lists this clonotype with many counts. CDR3 in DNA: TGTGCCAGCAGCCAAGGACAGGGAGTAAAGCCCCAGCATTTT. Protein product: CASSQGQGVKPQHF. This chain uses TRBV7-9 with TRBJ1-5, with 8 nucleotides matching TRBD1. Germline V gene lookup returns CDR1 SEHNR and CDR2 FQNEAQ (reference sequence). Trimming at V came to 5 bases and at J to 8 bases, leaving 8 bases not matched to a gene. The CDR3 contains 14 residues.